Reported below is one TCR beta chain. Antigen: not known. The PCR used 60 Vbeta and 13 Jbeta primers. Sequenced by immunoSEQ multiplex PCR; TCRdb stores in-frame clones only, minus some. The sample gives roughly 48,000 clones, 55% to 75% of which show up once; approximately 3.5% is in the top ten. Unrecorded immune exposure was likely among donors, who were nominally healthy when sampled. The CDR3 is 18 residues long. The germline V gene encodes CDR1 GTSNPN and CDR2 SVGIG (reference sequence). The V end lost 4 bases, the J end lost 0 bases, and 22 bases lay between the germline ends. The sample is drawn from a study of cytomegalovirus exposure and HLA in healthy donors. Findings and limits, study-wide: There were some public TCRs occurring in many donors, but most TCR sequences were rare. Excluded: some indistinguishable V segments such as TRBV6-2 and TRBV6-3. The listing of some 170 TCR beta chains classed them as cytomegalovirus-associated.

Sample: PBMCs. The rearrangement joins TRBV30 to TRBJ2-1; D possibly corresponds to TRBD1 (5 bases). This clonotype was obtained from a woman aged 25 to 39 in good health and CMV-seronegative. This CDR3 reads CAWISGQLLPNSYNEQFF. CDR3 sequence (DNA): TGTGCCTGGATATCTGGACAACTACTCCCCAACTCCTACAATGAGCAGTTCTTC.